One sample yielded the 26 T cell receptor beta chains listed below, sequenced in a study of cytomegalovirus exposure and HLA in healthy donors. PCR was performed using 60 Vbeta and 13 Jbeta primers. Produced via immunoSEQ multiplex PCR; TCRdb's table is partial and in-frame only. This sample's table has roughly 120,000 clones. Sequencing input: PBMCs. The receptors shown here come from a man aged 35-49 years in good health and CMV-seronegative.

The chain's CDR3 is CASNLGTELYGYTF. CDR3 nucleotide sequence: TGTGCCAGCAATCTGGGGACAGAACTCTATGGCTACACCTTC. The rearrangement joins TRBV28 to TRBJ1-2, with 7 bases aligning to TRBD1. CDR1 is MDHEN and CDR2 is SYDVKM in the germline V gene. V lost 7 bases to trimming and J lost 4 bases; unmatched junction nucleotides: 9. The CDR3 contains 14 residues.

The rearrangement joins TRBV20-1 to TRBJ2-3, with D tentatively TRBD2 (6 bases). This CDR3 has 11 residues. Trimming cost V 7 bases and J 7 bases, with 12 bases left between them. Per the germline V gene, CDR1 is DFQATT and CDR2 is SNEGSKA (reference sequence). DNA of the CDR3: TGCAGTGAGACGGAGGGCAATACGCAGTATTTT. Translating gives CSETEGNTQYF.

The CDR3 DNA reads as TGTGCCTGGAGTAGGGGGACAGACTATGGCTACACCTTC. Its translation is CAWSRGTDYGYTF. This rearrangement joins TRBV30 to TRBJ1-2; 7 bases fit TRBD1. The CDR3 consists of 13 residues. Germline V CDR1 and CDR2: GTSNPN, SVGIG (reference sequence). Unmatched junction bases numbered 3, after V lost 2 bases and J lost 3 bases.

A word on this clone: Other DNA sequences within the sample encode an identical CDR3. DNA for the CDR3: TGTGCCAGCAGCTTGGAGCCGGGACAGGGGGCTCTAAGGCAGTACTTC. Amino acid sequence: CASSLEPGQGALRQYF. The chain uses TRBV5-4 and TRBJ2-7; TRBD1 aligns across 12 bases. The CDR3 is 16 residues long. CDR1 and CDR2 (germline): SGHNT, YYREEE (reference sequence). The V gene end was trimmed by 0 bases and the J gene end by 9 bases; junction bases not matched to a gene: 10.

The chain employs TRBV7-8 and TRBJ2-7; TRBD1 matches 7 bases. The V gene end was trimmed by 5 bases and the J gene end by 0 bases; junction bases not matched to a gene: 7. The CDR3 is 15 amino acids. In germline, CDR1 is SGHVS, CDR2 FQNEAQ. The CDR3 nucleotides read TGTGCCAGCAGCCTACAGACAGGGCTCTCCTACGAGCAGTACTTC. It is translated as CASSLQTGLSYEQYF.

This chain uses TRBV7-2 with TRBJ2-5, with 12 bases lining up with TRBD2. Germline CDR1 reads SGHTA; CDR2 reads FQGNSA. The J segment lost 6 bases and the V segment lost 1 base, leaving 3 bases of the junction unmatched. The CDR3 runs 15 residues. CDR3 amino acids: CASSLGLAGEKTQYF. CDR3 bases: TGTGCCAGCAGCTTAGGACTAGCGGGAGAGAAGACCCAGTACTTC. The whole variable domain, remainder taken from reference TRBV7-2 and TRBJ2-5, is GAGVSQSPSNKVTEKGKDVELRCDPISGHTALYWYRQSLGQGLEFLIYFQGNSAPDKSGLPSDRFSAERTGGSVSTLTIQRTQQEDSAVYLCASSLGLAGEKTQYFGPGTRLLVL.

The V and J genes are TRBV5-1 and TRBJ2-1, with TRBD2 identical over 8 bases. Germline-derived CDR1 and CDR2 are SGHRS and YFSETQ. The CDR3 is made up of 15 amino acids. V was clipped by 1 base and J by 10 bases; unmatched bases: 10. CDR3 nucleotide sequence: TGCGCCAGCAGCTTGCAAGCGGGAGTCCTCGGGGAGCAGTTCTTC. Its protein is CASSLQAGVLGEQFF.

The rearrangement uses TRBV6-5 and TRBJ1-6; tentative D call: TRBD1 (6 bases). The length of the CDR3 is 14 residues. The germline V gene encodes CDR1 MNHEY and CDR2 SVGAGI. The V end lost 6 bases, the J end lost 8 bases, and 14 bases lay between the germline ends. CDR3 bases: TGTGCCAGCAGCCCCCCCAGGGGCGATTCACCCCTCCACTTT. Translation gives CASSPPRGDSPLHF.

CDR3 DNA sequence: TGTGCCAGCAGTTTATACCCGGACAGGTACAATGAGCAGTTCTTC. Its protein product is CASSLYPDRYNEQFF. The chain joins TRBV28 to TRBJ2-1, with 7 bases fitting TRBD1. The V segment lost 1 base and the J segment 4 bases; nucleotides outside the gene matches: 4. This CDR3 is 15 amino acids long. Germline assignment: CDR1 MDHEN and CDR2 SYDVKM.

This sequence joins TRBV2 and TRBJ2-1; 8 bases line up with TRBD2. The V gene's germline CDR1 is SNHLY and CDR2 FYNNEI. This CDR3 contains 15 residues. With 6 bases clipped from V and 3 bases from J, the junction kept 7 bases outside the gene matches. The DNA of the CDR3 is TGTGCCAGCAGGACTCAGCGGGAGAGCTACAATGAGCAGTTCTTC. Residues: CASRTQRESYNEQFF.

V usage is TRBV7-6 and J usage is TRBJ2-3; D might be TRBD1 (6 bases). The germline gives CDR1 SGHVS, CDR2 FNYEAQ. V was cut by 3 bases and J by 2 bases, with 9 bases left in between. The CDR3 has 14 residues. In nucleotides, the CDR3 is TGTGCCAGCAGCTTCCGGGACAACACAGATACGCAGTATTTT. Translation: CASSFRDNTDTQYF. Variable domain in full (rest from reference TRBV7-6 and TRBJ2-3): GAGVSQSPRYKVTKRGQDVALRCDPISGHVSLYWYRQALGQGPEFLTYFNYEAQQDKSGLPNDRFSAERPEGSISTLTIQRTEQRDSAMYRCASSFRDNTDTQYFGPGTRLTVL.

This chain joins TRBV7-9 and TRBJ2-3; 9 bases align to TRBD2. CDR1 is SEHNR, CDR2 FQNEAQ, per germline (reference sequence). With 6 bases clipped from V and 10 bases from J, the junction kept 17 bases outside the gene matches. The CDR3 is 16 amino acids. CDR3 sequence: CASSQIAGVLVDAQYF. CDR3 coding DNA: TGTGCCAGCAGTCAAATAGCGGGAGTTTTGGTTGACGCGCAGTATTTT.

The rearrangement joins TRBV5-1 to TRBJ2-5, with 12 bases fitting TRBD1. The germline CDR1 and CDR2 sequences are SGHRS and YFSETQ. This CDR3 region has 15 residues. Losses at the gene ends were 4 bases for V and 5 bases for J; bases not matched to a gene: 6. CDR3 region: CASSQGTGGEETQYF. As DNA, the CDR3 is TGCGCCAGCAGCCAAGGGACAGGGGGCGAGGAGACCCAGTACTTC.

The chain is built from TRBV9 and TRBJ2-2; 8 nucleotides match TRBD1. The CDR3 runs 15 residues. CDR1 and CDR2 from the germline V gene are SGDLS and YYNGEE. V was pared by 1 base and J by 4 bases, with 3 bases of the junction left unmatched. CDR3 DNA: TGTGCCAGCAGCGTACCAGGGGGCGGCACCGGGGAGCTGTTTTTT. Its protein is CASSVPGGGTGELFF.

The J gene is TRBJ1-5, the V gene TRBV7-9; D is possibly TRBD1 (5 bases). The germline V and J ends were trimmed by 8 bases and 3 bases, with 8 bases remaining between them. The CDR3 consists of 12 residues. CDR1 and CDR2 (germline): SEHNR, FQNEAQ (reference sequence). The CDR3: CASSQDNQPQHF. The CDR3 coding sequence is TGTGCCAGCTCACAGGACAATCAGCCCCAGCATTTT.

The chain links TRBV6-5 to TRBJ2-7; TRBD2 matches at 14 bases. V shed 6 bases, J shed 6 bases, and the junction held 7 bases outside the gene matches. In germline, CDR1 is MNHEY, CDR2 SVGAGI. The CDR3 is made up of 15 amino acids. The CDR3 is CASSQPTSGRGEQYF. The CDR3 DNA reads TGTGCCAGCAGCCAGCCGACTAGCGGGAGGGGCGAGCAGTACTTC.

V usage is TRBV4-1 and J usage is TRBJ2-2; 9 bases align to TRBD2. The CDR3 sequence is 19 residues long. J was trimmed by 7 bases and V by 0 bases; bases with no gene match: 15. Looked up from germline, CDR1 is MGHRA and CDR2 is YSYEKL. The CDR3, as DNA: TGCGCCAGCAGCCAAGATAGGGCTAGCGGGAAAGGATTAGTCGGGGAGCTGTTTTTT. The encoded protein is CASSQDRASGKGLVGELFF.

V gene TRBV7-9 combines with J gene TRBJ1-2, with a weak D call TRBD1 (6 bases). V lost 5 bases and J lost 7, with 8 bases in between. Germline values: CDR1 SEHNR, CDR2 FQNEAQ (reference sequence). CDR3 length equals 11 residues. In nucleotides, the CDR3 is TGTGCCAGCAGCCCAGGGGCTGGCTACACCTTC. The encoded protein is CASSPGAGYTF.

This chain connects TRBV5-6 to TRBJ2-2; no firm D call. The CDR3 extends over 14 amino acids. Germline V gene sequence: CDR1 SGHDT, CDR2 YYEEEE. V lost 0 bases to trimming and J lost 5 bases, with 8 bases between them. The CDR3 is CASSLGLVTGELFF. The CDR3 region has the DNA TGTGCCAGCAGCTTGGGTTTAGTAACCGGGGAGCTGTTTTTT.

The rearrangement uses TRBV7-9 and TRBJ2-5; 9 nucleotides align to TRBD2. This CDR3 comprises 15 residues. Unmatched junction bases numbered 7, after V lost 3 bases and J lost 5 bases. The germline V gene encodes CDR1 SEHNR and CDR2 FQNEAQ (reference sequence). The CDR3: CASSFLAGEGETQYF. In DNA, the CDR3 is TGTGCCAGCAGCTTTTTAGCGGGAGAAGGGGAGACCCAGTACTTC.

V usage is TRBV30 and J usage is TRBJ2-5; tentative D call: TRBD1 (5 bases). V lost 1 base, J lost 1 base, and 7 bases lay in between. This CDR3 is 13 amino acids long. Germline lookup yields CDR1 GTSNPN and CDR2 SVGIG (reference sequence). CDR3 coding DNA: TGTGCCTGGAGTGGACAGCTCCAAGAGACCCAGTACTTC. As protein: CAWSGQLQETQYF.

The chain carries TRBV19 and TRBJ1-5; D remains ambiguous. Germline V gene data show CDR1 as LNHDA and CDR2 as SQIVND (reference sequence). The V gene lost 5 bases and the J gene lost 7 bases, with 15 bases spanning the gap. The CDR3 covers 14 residues. The CDR3 region has the DNA TGTGCCAGTAGTCTAAGGGAGGGAGCGCAGCCCCAGCATTTT. Its protein is CASSLREGAQPQHF.

The rearrangement uses TRBV28 and TRBJ2-7; 10 bases line up with TRBD2. This CDR3 contains 14 residues. CDR1 is MDHEN and CDR2 is SYDVKM in the germline V gene. After removal of 5 bases from V and 5 bases from J, the junction contained 6 bases not matched to a gene. CDR3 sequence reads: CASSPTSGIHEQYF. CDR3 coding DNA: TGTGCCAGCAGTCCCACTAGCGGGATCCACGAGCAGTACTTC.

The chain couples TRBV9 to TRBJ2-7; 11 bases match TRBD1. CDR3 length: 16 residues. V lost 4 bases, J lost 5 bases, and 11 bases stayed unmatched. Germline CDR1 and CDR2: SGDLS and YYNGEE. The chain's CDR3 is CASSPEGQGASDEQYF. The CDR3 region has the DNA TGTGCCAGCAGCCCAGAAGGACAGGGGGCATCCGACGAGCAGTACTTC.

The gene calls are TRBV28 and TRBJ2-1, with 12 bases that match TRBD2. V was clipped by 3 bases and J by 4 bases; unmatched bases: 7. This CDR3 has 17 residues. Germline assignment: CDR1 MDHEN and CDR2 SYDVKM. Here the CDR3 reads CASSLLSSGRAYNEQFF. Written as DNA, the CDR3 is TGTGCCAGCAGTTTGTTGTCTAGCGGGAGGGCATACAATGAGCAGTTCTTC.

CDR3 in amino acids: CASSRPGSSYNEQFF. The CDR3 DNA reads TGTGCCAGTAGTAGGCCGGGAAGCTCCTACAATGAGCAGTTCTTC. This rearrangement joins TRBV19 to TRBJ2-1; a possible D gene is TRBD2 (5 bases). CDR3 length equals 15 residues. Germline V lookup: CDR1 LNHDA, CDR2 SQIVND (reference sequence). V lost 4 bases to trimming and J lost 0 bases, with 10 bases between them.